This record looks at one T cell receptor beta chain sequence and its context. Its specificity is unknown. The entry originates in a study of cytomegalovirus exposure and HLA in healthy donors. V gave up 4 bases and J gave up 5 bases, with 19 bases separating them. This CDR3 spans 15 amino acids. Germline V gives CDR1 SGHDT, CDR2 YYEEEE. The repertoire was sequenced with immunoSEQ multiplex PCR; TCRdb's copy has only in-frame clones and lacks some. The repertoire consists of approximately 230,000 clones, with about 90% occurring once and the leading ten covering 9.5% to 15%. Whole-study findings and limits: The TCR clusters that emerged in the first cohort tended, a later analysis found, to co-occur in the 120 validation repertoires. Published work reported that the classifier diagnosed cytomegalovirus status with high specificity and sensitivity.

The sequenced material came from PBMCs. This chain joins TRBV5-6 and TRBJ2-7; no clear D gene. The receptor was derived from a man between 18 and 35 years old in good health and CMV-seropositive. DNA of the CDR3: TGTGCCAGCAGCGTGGTGGCTTCCCTTTTACACGAGCAGTACTTC. Translation gives CASSVVASLLHEQYF.